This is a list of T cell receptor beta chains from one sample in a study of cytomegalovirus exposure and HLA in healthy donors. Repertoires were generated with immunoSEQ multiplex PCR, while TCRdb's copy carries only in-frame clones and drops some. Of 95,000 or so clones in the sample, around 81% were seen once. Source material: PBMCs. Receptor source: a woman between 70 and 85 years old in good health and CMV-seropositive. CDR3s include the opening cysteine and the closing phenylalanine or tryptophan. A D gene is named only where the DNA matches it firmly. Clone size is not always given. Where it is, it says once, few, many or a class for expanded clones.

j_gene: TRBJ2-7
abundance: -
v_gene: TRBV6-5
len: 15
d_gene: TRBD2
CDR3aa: CASSYSREGPYEQYF
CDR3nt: TGTGCCAGCAGTTACTCAAGGGAGGGTCCCTACGAGCAGTACTTC

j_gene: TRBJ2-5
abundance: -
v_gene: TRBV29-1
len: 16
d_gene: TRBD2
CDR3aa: CSVPGSGRAGQETQYF
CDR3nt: TGCAGCGTCCCCGGGAGCGGGAGGGCCGGGCAAGAGACCCAGTACTTC

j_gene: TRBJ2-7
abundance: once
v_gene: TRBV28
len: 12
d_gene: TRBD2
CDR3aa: CASSKTSGEQYF
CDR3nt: TGTGCCAGCAGTAAGACTAGCGGCGAGCAGTACTTC

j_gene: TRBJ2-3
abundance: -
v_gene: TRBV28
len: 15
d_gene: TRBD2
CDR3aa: CASSLRAGGPDTQYF
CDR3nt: TGTGCCAGCAGTTTAAGAGCGGGAGGTCCAGATACGCAGTATTTT

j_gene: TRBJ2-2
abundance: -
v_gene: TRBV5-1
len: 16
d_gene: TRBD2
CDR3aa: CASSGGGSTNTGELFF
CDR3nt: TGCGCCAGCAGTGGTGGCGGGAGTACGAACACCGGGGAGCTGTTTTTT

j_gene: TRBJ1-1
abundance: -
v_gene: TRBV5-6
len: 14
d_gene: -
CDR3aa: CASSLSGGGTEAFF
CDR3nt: TGTGCCAGCAGCTTGTCCGGGGGAGGCACTGAAGCTTTCTTT

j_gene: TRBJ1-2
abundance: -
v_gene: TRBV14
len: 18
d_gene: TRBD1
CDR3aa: CASSPLNLRTGGHYGYTF
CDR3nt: TGTGCCAGCAGCCCCCTGAATTTAAGGACAGGAGGCCACTATGGCTACACCTTC

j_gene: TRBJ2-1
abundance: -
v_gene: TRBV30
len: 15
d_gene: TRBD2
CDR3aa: CAWSVRLAGYNEQFF
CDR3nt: TGTGCCTGGAGTGTACGTCTAGCGGGTTACAATGAGCAGTTCTTC

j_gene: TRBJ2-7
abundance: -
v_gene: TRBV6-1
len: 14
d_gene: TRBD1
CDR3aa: CASRGTGNSYEQYF
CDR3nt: TGTGCCAGCAGGGGGACAGGCAACTCCTACGAGCAGTACTTC

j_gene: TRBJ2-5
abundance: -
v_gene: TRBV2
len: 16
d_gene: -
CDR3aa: CASSESDSPIGETQYF
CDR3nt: TGTGCCAGCAGTGAATCGGATAGCCCGATCGGGGAGACCCAGTACTTC

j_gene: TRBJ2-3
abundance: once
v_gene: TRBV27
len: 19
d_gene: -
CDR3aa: CASSLYLTRGSTRTDTQYF
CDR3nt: TGTGCCAGCAGTTTATATTTGACTAGAGGGTCCACAAGGACAGATACGCAGTATTTT

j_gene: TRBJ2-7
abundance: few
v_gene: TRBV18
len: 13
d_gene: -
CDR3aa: CASSQTGYYEQYF
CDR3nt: TGTGCCAGCTCACAGACAGGATACTACGAGCAGTACTTC

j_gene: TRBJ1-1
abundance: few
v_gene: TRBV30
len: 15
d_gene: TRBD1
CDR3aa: CAWSPRTGWNTEAFF
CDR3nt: TGTGCCTGGAGTCCCCGGACAGGGTGGAACACTGAAGCTTTCTTT

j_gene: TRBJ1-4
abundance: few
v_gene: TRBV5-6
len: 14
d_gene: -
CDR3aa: CASSPRVANEKLFF
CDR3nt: TGTGCCAGCAGCCCCCGGGTGGCTAATGAAAAACTGTTTTTT

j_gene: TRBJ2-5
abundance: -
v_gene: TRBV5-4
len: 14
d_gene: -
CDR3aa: CASSLVPGYSEQYF
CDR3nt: TGTGCCAGCAGCTTGGTTCCAGGGTACTCGGAGCAGTACTTC

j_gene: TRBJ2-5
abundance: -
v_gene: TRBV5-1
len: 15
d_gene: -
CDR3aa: CASSLGGAGQETQYF
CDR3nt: TGCGCCAGCAGCTTGGGGGGCGCTGGTCAAGAGACCCAGTACTTC

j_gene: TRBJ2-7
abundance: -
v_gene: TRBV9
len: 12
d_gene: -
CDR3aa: CASSDNSYEQYF
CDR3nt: TGTGCCAGCTCCGACAACTCCTACGAGCAGTACTTC

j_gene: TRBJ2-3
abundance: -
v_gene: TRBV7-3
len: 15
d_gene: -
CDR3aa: CASSLGGADTDTQYF
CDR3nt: TGTGCCAGCAGCTTAGGCGGGGCTGACACAGATACGCAGTATTTT

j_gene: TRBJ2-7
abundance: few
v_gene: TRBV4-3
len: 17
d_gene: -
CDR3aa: CASSQRTGGGPSYEQYF
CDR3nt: TGCGCCAGCAGCCAACGAACGGGAGGGGGCCCCTCCTACGAGCAGTACTTC

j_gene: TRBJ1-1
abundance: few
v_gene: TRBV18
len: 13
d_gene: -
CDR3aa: CASSQGQNTEAFF
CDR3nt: TGTGCCAGCTCGCAGGGACAGAACACTGAAGCTTTCTTT

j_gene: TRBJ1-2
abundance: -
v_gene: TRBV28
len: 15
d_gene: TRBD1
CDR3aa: CASSLEGAYSSGYTF
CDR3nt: TGTGCCAGCAGCTTAGAGGGGGCGTATTCCTCCGGCTACACCTTC

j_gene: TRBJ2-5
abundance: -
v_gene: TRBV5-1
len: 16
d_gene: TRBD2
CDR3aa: CASSRDPAGAQETQYF
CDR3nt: TGCGCCAGCAGCCGAGATCCCGCGGGAGCTCAAGAGACCCAGTACTTC

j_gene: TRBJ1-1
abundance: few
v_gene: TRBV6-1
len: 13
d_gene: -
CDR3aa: CASSEGGGVGAFF
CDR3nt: TGTGCCAGCAGTGAAGGGGGAGGGGTAGGAGCTTTCTTT

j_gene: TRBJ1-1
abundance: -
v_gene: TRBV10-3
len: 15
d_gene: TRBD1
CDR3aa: CAISESEGAGTEAFF
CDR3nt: TGTGCCATCAGTGAGTCCGAGGGGGCAGGAACTGAAGCTTTCTTT

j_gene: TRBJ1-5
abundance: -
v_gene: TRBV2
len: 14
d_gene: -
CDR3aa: CASSGGRSNQPQHF
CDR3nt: TGTGCCAGCAGTGGGGGCCGGAGCAATCAGCCCCAGCATTTT

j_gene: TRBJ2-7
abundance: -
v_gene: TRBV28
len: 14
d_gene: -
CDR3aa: CASSRDTNSYEQYF
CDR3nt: TGTGCCAGCTCTCGGGACACGAACTCCTACGAGCAGTACTTC

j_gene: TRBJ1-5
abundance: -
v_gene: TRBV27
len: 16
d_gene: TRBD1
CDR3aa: CASSLLNTGGLQPQHF
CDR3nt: TGTGCCAGCAGTTTATTGAACACAGGGGGCCTTCAGCCCCAGCATTTT

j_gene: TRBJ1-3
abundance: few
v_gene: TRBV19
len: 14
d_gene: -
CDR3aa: CASSRRQAGNTIYF
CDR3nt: TGTGCCAGTAGTAGGCGACAGGCTGGAAACACCATATATTTT

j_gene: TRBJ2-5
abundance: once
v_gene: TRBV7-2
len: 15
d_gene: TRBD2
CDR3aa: CASSRGLAGQETQYF
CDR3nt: TGTGCCAGCAGCAGGGGACTAGCGGGGCAAGAGACCCAGTACTTC

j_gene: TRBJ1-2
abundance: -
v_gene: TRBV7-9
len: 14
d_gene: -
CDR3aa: CASSRIDGNYGYTF
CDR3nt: TGTGCCAGCAGCAGAATCGACGGGAACTATGGCTACACCTTC

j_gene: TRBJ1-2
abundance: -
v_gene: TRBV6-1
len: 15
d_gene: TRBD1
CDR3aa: CASSPRTGGDYGYTF
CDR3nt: TGTGCCAGCAGTCCCCGGACAGGGGGCGACTATGGCTACACCTTC

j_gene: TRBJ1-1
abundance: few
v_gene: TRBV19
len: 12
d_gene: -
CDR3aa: CASSIVGLEAFF
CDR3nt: TGTGCCAGTAGTATTGTGGGGCTTGAAGCTTTCTTT

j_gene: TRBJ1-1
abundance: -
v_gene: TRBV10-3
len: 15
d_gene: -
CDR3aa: CAISDVGQETTEAFF
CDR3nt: TGTGCCATCAGTGATGTGGGGCAGGAGACCACTGAAGCTTTCTTT

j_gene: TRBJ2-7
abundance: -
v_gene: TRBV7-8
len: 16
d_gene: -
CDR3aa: CASSLRDLPTRYEQYF
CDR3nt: TGTGCCAGCAGCCTAAGGGACTTGCCGACTAGGTACGAGCAGTACTTC

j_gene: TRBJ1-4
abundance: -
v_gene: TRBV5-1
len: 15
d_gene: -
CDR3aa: CASSLDRTTNEKLFF
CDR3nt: TGCGCCAGCAGCTTGGACAGGACCACTAATGAAAAACTGTTTTTT

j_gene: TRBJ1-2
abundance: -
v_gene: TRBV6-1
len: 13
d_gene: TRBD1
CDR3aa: CASSEGQNYGYTF
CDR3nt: TGTGCCAGCAGTGAGGGACAGAACTATGGCTACACCTTC

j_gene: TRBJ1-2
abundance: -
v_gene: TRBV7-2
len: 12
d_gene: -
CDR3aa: CASSIDSYGYTF
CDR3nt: TGTGCCAGCAGCATAGACAGCTATGGCTACACCTTC

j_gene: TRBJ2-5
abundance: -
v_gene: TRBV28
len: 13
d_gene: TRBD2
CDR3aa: CASGLAGQETQYF
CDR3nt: TGTGCCAGCGGACTAGCGGGACAAGAGACCCAGTACTTC

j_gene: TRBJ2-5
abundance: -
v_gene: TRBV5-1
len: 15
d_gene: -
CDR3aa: CASSLTATYQETQYF
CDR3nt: TGCGCCAGCAGCTTGACAGCCACTTACCAAGAGACCCAGTACTTC

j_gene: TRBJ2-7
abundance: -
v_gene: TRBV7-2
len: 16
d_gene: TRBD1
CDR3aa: CASSFGTGTGSVEQYF
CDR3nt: TGTGCCAGCAGCTTTGGAACCGGGACAGGGAGTGTCGAGCAGTACTTC

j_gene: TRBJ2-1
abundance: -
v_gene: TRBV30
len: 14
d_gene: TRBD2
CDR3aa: CAWSVGTIYNEQFF
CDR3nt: TGTGCCTGGAGTGTAGGGACTATCTACAATGAGCAGTTCTTC

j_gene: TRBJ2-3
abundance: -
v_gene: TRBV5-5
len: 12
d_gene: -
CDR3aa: CASSLQTDTQYF
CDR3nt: TGTGCCAGCAGCTTGCAGACAGATACGCAGTATTTT

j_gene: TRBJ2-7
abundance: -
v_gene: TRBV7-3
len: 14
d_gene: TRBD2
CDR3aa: CASSLLGRAGEQYF
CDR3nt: TGTGCCAGCAGCCTACTTGGGAGGGCCGGGGAGCAGTACTTC

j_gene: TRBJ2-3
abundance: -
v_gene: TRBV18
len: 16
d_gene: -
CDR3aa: CASSPSAGVNTDTQYF
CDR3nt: TGTGCCAGCTCACCCTCGGCGGGCGTAAACACAGATACGCAGTATTTT

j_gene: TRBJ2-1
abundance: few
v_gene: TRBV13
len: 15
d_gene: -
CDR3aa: CASSFYASSYNEQFF
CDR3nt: TGTGCCAGCAGCTTTTACGCCAGCTCCTACAATGAGCAGTTCTTC

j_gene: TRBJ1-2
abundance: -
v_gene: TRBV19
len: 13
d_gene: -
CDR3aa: CASSIDAVFGYTF
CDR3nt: TGTGCCAGTAGTATAGATGCGGTATTTGGCTACACCTTC

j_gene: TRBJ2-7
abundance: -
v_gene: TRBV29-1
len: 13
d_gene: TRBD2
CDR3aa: CSVATSGYYEQYF
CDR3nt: TGCAGCGTGGCGACTAGCGGCTACTACGAGCAGTACTTC

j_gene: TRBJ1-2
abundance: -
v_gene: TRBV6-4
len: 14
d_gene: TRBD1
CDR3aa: CASNPGTGPYGYTF
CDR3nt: TGTGCCAGCAATCCCGGGACAGGGCCCTATGGCTACACCTTC